This T cell receptor beta chain was sequenced during a study of T-cell memory formation after mild COVID-19. At the level of the study: The two donors had largely donor-specific TCR clusters. Whole-study results and caveats: Contracting clones from day 15 to 85 showed balanced CD4/CD8; later expanders favored CD4+. Researchers report contracting CD4+ clones mostly in CM and EM, with CD8+ clones in EMRA. Pre-infection memory carried some responding clones, suggesting that cross-reactive memory joined.

As for this clonotype: Its antigen is currently unknown.

Germline V gene data show CDR1 as LGHNT and CDR2 as FRNRAP. The V gene lost 7 bases and the J gene lost 2 bases, with 21 bases spanning the gap. This CDR3 is built from 16 residues. TCRdb used MiXCR to reprocess the 5' RACE reads, holding one entry per CDR3 protein. This sample has around 310,000 distinct CDR3 sequences, with 20% to 25% found just once. Sequenced: PBMCs or a T cell subset sorted from them (not recorded which). This chain uses TRBV12-5 with TRBJ2-7; unclear D gene. This clonotype was sampled from a man aged 18 to 30 who had mild COVID-19 (a few samples of this study predate the infection). Cell type and time point are not known. The chain's CDR3 is CASDPRVCRETYEQYV. The DNA of the CDR3 is TGTGCTAGTGACCCGAGAGTTTGCCGAGAGACCTACGAGCAGTACGTC.